The entry that follows covers one TCR beta chain sequence. Authors' data handling: Amplification from reference gene primers served as the basis for estimated nucleated cell counts. The assay was immunoSEQ multiplex PCR, and TCRdb's table has in-frame clones only and misses some. That table supplies the V and J calls and clone size; D and trimming were determined from the DNA. There are approximately 51,000 clones in the sample; roughly 84% occur only once, and 5.5% to 7.5% lies in the top ten. Germline V lookup: CDR1 MNHNY, CDR2 SVGAGI (reference sequence). V was shortened by 5 bases and J by 7 bases, with 12 bases between the two germline ends. CDR3 length equals 14 residues. The sample originates from a study of blood T cell repertoires in COVID-19.

The V gene is TRBV6-6, the J gene TRBJ1-6; D unclear. This receptor was identified in a man aged 50-60 years with active COVID-19. The sequenced sample consisted of peripheral blood. CDR3 bases: TGTGCCAGCAGTCCGGGGAGTGGGAATTCACCCCTCCACTTT. It is translated as CASSPGSGNSPLHF.